This entry concerns a single T cell receptor beta chain. No cognate antigen has been identified for it. Base qualities are not recorded, but no much larger clone differs from it by a single base. The record originates from a study of blood T cell repertoires in COVID-19 (TCRdb year 2020). About the full investigation: The collaborator samples originated in the United States, Italy and Spain and spanned the acute and convalescent phases of COVID-19. The material from the prospective study consisted of cDNA or gDNA derived from T cells, B-cell-depleted T cells, or PBMCs. The samples were drawn from two sources: the first 160 participants of the ongoing ImmuneRACE study, and 1,000 to 1,500 subjects contributed by 6 global collaborators. Nearly every sample came with metadata listing a de-identified subject ID, COVID-19 status, age in years and sex. Where available, HLA class I and class II types were obtained from metadata supplied by the sample provider rather than from assay-based typing. A freely available public database, intended as a resource for researchers studying the immune response to SARS-CoV-2, is where the repertoires were released. Deeply sampled blood TCRbeta repertoires from subjects exposed to, actively infected with, or recovered from COVID-19 were included in the dataset. Paper-wide results and their limitations: Clinical and demographic metadata were provided uncurated, with the amount varying by source and participant.

TCRbeta CDR3 regions were amplified from genomic DNA by means of the immunoSEQ Assay, a bias-controlled multiplex PCR. In the authors' own workflow: Within the assay, amplification of reference gene primers was used to estimate how many nucleated cells each sample contained. Sequence reads were collapsed and filtered to measure the absolute abundance of every unique TCRbeta CDR3 rearrangement. For each sample, productive Simpson clonality was calculated as the square root of Simpson's diversity index over productive rearrangements. The immuneACCESS repertoire file appears here via TCRdb, limited to in-frame rearrangements. These files lack a portion of the clones; in checked studies, under half of the deficit traces to unresolved V genes, and the cause of the others is not known. V and J calls and clone size follow that table, whereas D and trimming were derived from the DNA. A total of under 200,000 clones appear in this sample, 88% of them only once. 2.1% of the sample is taken by the ten largest.

V is pruned by 5 bases and J by 3 bases, leaving 4 bases of the junction without a gene match. The CDR3 measures 14 amino acids from cysteine to phenylalanine. The retained sequence is limited to the CDR3, 42 bases, with the frame set at the first base. For CDR1 and CDR2, the germline V gene lists SGHNT and YENEEA. The collaborating institutions used their own protocols to collect whole blood in K2EDTA tubes. Collaborator samples were shipped for TCRbeta analysis as frozen whole blood, isolated PBMCs, or DNA extracted from either sample type. The sequence joins TRBV11-3 to TRBJ2-7, and TRBD2 aligns with 10 junction nucleotides. The clonotype originates from a man aged 70 or older with active or convalescent COVID-19. Sample: peripheral blood. The DNA sequence is as follows: TGTGCCAGCAGCCCGTCTAGCGGGAGCTACGAGCAGTACTTC. This is translated as CASSPSSGSYEQYF. The CDR3, completed at both ends by the reference TRBV11-3 and TRBJ2-7 genes, gives the full variable domain EAGVVQSPRYKIIEKKQPVAFWCNPISGHNTLYWYLQNLGQGPELLIRYENEEAVDDSQLPKDRFSAERLKGVDSTLKIQPAELGDSAVYLCASSPSSGSYEQYFGPGTRLTVT.